Listed below are T cell receptor beta chains from one sample, sequenced in a study of identifying expanded T cells in peripheral blood. The method was immunoSEQ multiplex PCR; TCRdb's version includes in-frame clones alone and lacks a portion of them. Altogether about 120,000 clones are present, around 84% being singletons, with the ten largest covering roughly 3.3%. The sequenced sample was blood. The source is a person aged 18-70 years in good health. The CDR3 runs from the conserved cysteine through the conserved F or W. Fields, in order: clone size, CDR3 length, V gene, D gene, J gene, CDR3 DNA, CDR3 protein. A D gene is named only where the DNA matches it firmly. The size entry is marked missing in some rows and otherwise reads once, few, many or a size class.

abundance: .
len: 17
v_gene: TRBV27
d_gene: .
j_gene: TRBJ1-2
CDR3nt: TGTGCCAGCAGTCCCCTGACCCACCAGGGGTGGGGTTATGGCTACACCTTC
CDR3aa: CASSPLTHQGWGYGYTF

abundance: .
len: 16
v_gene: TRBV7-6
d_gene: .
j_gene: TRBJ2-3
CDR3nt: TGTGCCAGCAGCCCTCGGACAGCAGCTAGCACAGATACGCAGTATTTT
CDR3aa: CASSPRTAASTDTQYF

abundance: .
len: 19
v_gene: TRBV7-9
d_gene: .
j_gene: TRBJ2-2
CDR3nt: TGTGCCAGCAGCGTACAAAGGCCAACGAAACAGGTTAACACCGGGGAGCTGTTTTTT
CDR3aa: CASSVQRPTKQVNTGELFF

abundance: once
len: 14
v_gene: TRBV9
d_gene: .
j_gene: TRBJ2-3
CDR3nt: TGTGCCAGCAGCGTAGCCCCAGGGGCAGATACGCAGTATTTT
CDR3aa: CASSVAPGADTQYF

abundance: .
len: 13
v_gene: TRBV7-9
d_gene: .
j_gene: TRBJ1-2
CDR3nt: TGTGCCAGCAGTCCCGACAGCTACTATGGCTACACCTTC
CDR3aa: CASSPDSYYGYTF

abundance: .
len: 15
v_gene: TRBV15
d_gene: TRBD1
j_gene: TRBJ2-2
CDR3nt: TGTGCCACCAGCACGGACAGGTTCAACACCGGGGAGCTGTTTTTT
CDR3aa: CATSTDRFNTGELFF

abundance: .
len: 15
v_gene: TRBV5-1
d_gene: TRBD1
j_gene: TRBJ2-1
CDR3nt: TGCGCCAGCAGCCCTACATCGGGACAGAACAATGAGCAGTTCTTC
CDR3aa: CASSPTSGQNNEQFF

abundance: .
len: 12
v_gene: TRBV9
d_gene: .
j_gene: TRBJ1-1
CDR3nt: TGTGCCAGCAGCGTAGTATCAGGGGAAGCTTTCTTT
CDR3aa: CASSVVSGEAFF

abundance: .
len: 12
v_gene: TRBV2
d_gene: .
j_gene: TRBJ2-7
CDR3nt: TGTGCCAGCAGTGAATTACCCTACGAGCAGTACTTC
CDR3aa: CASSELPYEQYF

abundance: .
len: 15
v_gene: TRBV2
d_gene: .
j_gene: TRBJ1-5
CDR3nt: TGTGCCAGCAGTCGCTCGTCTTATAGCAATCAGCCCCAGCATTTT
CDR3aa: CASSRSSYSNQPQHF

abundance: .
len: 14
v_gene: TRBV5-6
d_gene: .
j_gene: TRBJ2-2
CDR3nt: TGTGCCAGCAGCCCCGGGACCAACACCGGGGAGCTGTTTTTT
CDR3aa: CASSPGTNTGELFF

abundance: .
len: 15
v_gene: TRBV7-8
d_gene: .
j_gene: TRBJ1-5
CDR3nt: TGTGCCAGCAGCTTCCACGCTGGGGTCAATCAGCCCCAGCATTTT
CDR3aa: CASSFHAGVNQPQHF

abundance: .
len: 12
v_gene: TRBV28
d_gene: .
j_gene: TRBJ2-7
CDR3nt: TGTGCCAGCAGTTTGGGGGCCTACGAGCAGTACTTC
CDR3aa: CASSLGAYEQYF

abundance: .
len: 15
v_gene: TRBV4-2
d_gene: .
j_gene: TRBJ2-1
CDR3nt: TGTGCCAGCAGCCAAGGGACCTACTATGACAATGAGCAGTTCTTC
CDR3aa: CASSQGTYYDNEQFF

abundance: .
len: 15
v_gene: TRBV5-1
d_gene: .
j_gene: TRBJ2-3
CDR3nt: TGCGCCAGCAGCTTGGGGGCGGACAGCACAGATACGCAGTATTTT
CDR3aa: CASSLGADSTDTQYF

abundance: .
len: 15
v_gene: TRBV7-2
d_gene: TRBD1
j_gene: TRBJ1-5
CDR3nt: TGTGCCAGCAGCTCCAGCACAGGGGCGGGTCAGCCCCAGCATTTT
CDR3aa: CASSSSTGAGQPQHF

abundance: .
len: 12
v_gene: TRBV6-5
d_gene: TRBD1
j_gene: TRBJ1-2
CDR3nt: TGTGCCAGCAGTCGACAGGGGTTAGGCTACACCTTC
CDR3aa: CASSRQGLGYTF

abundance: .
len: 15
v_gene: TRBV5-6
d_gene: TRBD1
j_gene: TRBJ2-5
CDR3nt: TGTGCCAGCAGCCTCGATGACAGGGGAGGTGAGACCCAGTACTTC
CDR3aa: CASSLDDRGGETQYF

abundance: .
len: 13
v_gene: TRBV7-2
d_gene: TRBD1
j_gene: TRBJ2-1
CDR3nt: TGTGCCAGCAGCTTAGTCGGGGACAGCCAAAAGTTCTTC
CDR3aa: CASSLVGDSQKFF

abundance: .
len: 14
v_gene: TRBV29-1
d_gene: .
j_gene: TRBJ1-2
CDR3nt: TGCAGCGTTGACGGGGGAAGTTCAGTGAAGGGCTGCACCTTC
CDR3aa: CSVDGGSSVKGCTF

abundance: .
len: 17
v_gene: TRBV7-8
d_gene: .
j_gene: TRBJ1-6
CDR3nt: TGTGCCAGCAGCTTACCCGGACCAGGGGATGGTGTGTTACCCCTCCACTTT
CDR3aa: CASSLPGPGDGVLPLHF

abundance: .
len: 15
v_gene: TRBV10-1
d_gene: .
j_gene: TRBJ2-3
CDR3nt: TGCGCCAGCAGTGAGCTGGGCAGGGACACAGATACGCAGTATTTT
CDR3aa: CASSELGRDTDTQYF

abundance: .
len: 15
v_gene: TRBV4-3
d_gene: .
j_gene: TRBJ1-1
CDR3nt: TGCGCCAGCAGCCAATATGCGACATCTAACACTGAAGCTTTCTTT
CDR3aa: CASSQYATSNTEAFF

abundance: .
len: 15
v_gene: TRBV7-2
d_gene: .
j_gene: TRBJ1-3
CDR3nt: TGTGCCAGCAGCTTAGAAGGGAGCAGGTTGAACACCATATATTTT
CDR3aa: CASSLEGSRLNTIYF

abundance: .
len: 13
v_gene: TRBV6-1
d_gene: TRBD1
j_gene: TRBJ1-2
CDR3nt: TGTGCCAGCAGTGGACAGGGACATTATGGCTACACCTTC
CDR3aa: CASSGQGHYGYTF

abundance: .
len: 16
v_gene: TRBV5-4
d_gene: .
j_gene: TRBJ1-1
CDR3nt: TGTGCCAGCAGCTGGGGACCCGGCCCAGCGAACACTGAAGCTTTCTTT
CDR3aa: CASSWGPGPANTEAFF

abundance: .
len: 15
v_gene: TRBV5-8
d_gene: TRBD1
j_gene: TRBJ1-4
CDR3nt: TGTGCCAGCAGCTTGGAGGGGGCTCGAGACGAAAAACTGTTTTTT
CDR3aa: CASSLEGARDEKLFF

abundance: .
len: 13
v_gene: TRBV6-5
d_gene: .
j_gene: TRBJ1-2
CDR3nt: TGTGCCAGCAGCCCGGACAGAAACTATGGCTACACCTTC
CDR3aa: CASSPDRNYGYTF

abundance: .
len: 13
v_gene: TRBV11-3
d_gene: .
j_gene: TRBJ1-1
CDR3nt: TGTGCCAGTGGAGGGTCCCTGGACACTGAAGCTTTCTTT
CDR3aa: CASGGSLDTEAFF

abundance: .
len: 19
v_gene: TRBV6-4
d_gene: .
j_gene: TRBJ2-2
CDR3nt: TGTGCCAGCAGTCTACCCAACCAGGGACCAAAATCGAACACCGGGGAGCTGTTTTTT
CDR3aa: CASSLPNQGPKSNTGELFF

abundance: .
len: 14
v_gene: TRBV6-1
d_gene: .
j_gene: TRBJ1-5
CDR3nt: TGTGCCAGCAGTGAAGCGCGGGGGATTCAGCCCCAGCATTTT
CDR3aa: CASSEARGIQPQHF

abundance: .
len: 15
v_gene: TRBV6-1
d_gene: .
j_gene: TRBJ1-2
CDR3nt: TGTGCCAGCAGTGAATCTTGGCGAGAAAACTATGGCTACACCTTC
CDR3aa: CASSESWRENYGYTF

abundance: .
len: 13
v_gene: TRBV7-2
d_gene: .
j_gene: TRBJ2-7
CDR3nt: TGTGCCAGCAGCCGGGACTTGACCTACGAGCAGTACTTC
CDR3aa: CASSRDLTYEQYF

abundance: .
len: 13
v_gene: TRBV11-3
d_gene: TRBD1
j_gene: TRBJ2-1
CDR3nt: TGTGCCAGCAGCTTCCGGGACAGGGATGAGCAGTTCTTC
CDR3aa: CASSFRDRDEQFF

abundance: .
len: 13
v_gene: TRBV29-1
d_gene: .
j_gene: TRBJ2-3
CDR3nt: TGCAGCGTTGGGGGAGCTAGCACAGATACGCAGTATTTT
CDR3aa: CSVGGASTDTQYF

abundance: .
len: 15
v_gene: TRBV5-1
d_gene: .
j_gene: TRBJ1-1
CDR3nt: TGCGCCAGCAGCTTGGGCCAGGCCGGAGGCACTGAAGCTTTCTTT
CDR3aa: CASSLGQAGGTEAFF

abundance: many
len: 15
v_gene: TRBV25-1
d_gene: .
j_gene: TRBJ2-1
CDR3nt: TGTGCCAGCAGTATTGGTCCCGGGGTATGGACGGAGCAGTTCTTC
CDR3aa: CASSIGPGVWTEQFF

abundance: .
len: 12
v_gene: TRBV4-1
d_gene: .
j_gene: TRBJ2-2
CDR3nt: TGCGCCAGCCTCACCTACACCGGGGAGCTGTTTTTT
CDR3aa: CASLTYTGELFF

abundance: .
len: 15
v_gene: TRBV4-3
d_gene: TRBD1
j_gene: TRBJ1-4
CDR3nt: TGCGCCAGCAGCCAACACAGGGGAACTAATGAAAAACTGTTTTTT
CDR3aa: CASSQHRGTNEKLFF

abundance: .
len: 16
v_gene: TRBV21-1
d_gene: .
j_gene: TRBJ1-2
CDR3nt: TGTGCCAGCAGCAAAAGTTCGGGGGGGCGCGTAATAGGCTACACCTTC
CDR3aa: CASSKSSGGRVIGYTF

abundance: .
len: 17
v_gene: TRBV29-1
d_gene: .
j_gene: TRBJ1-2
CDR3nt: TGCAGCGTTGAAGCCCGTGGGGGGGCTGGAGCTAACTATGGCTACACCTTC
CDR3aa: CSVEARGGAGANYGYTF

abundance: .
len: 12
v_gene: TRBV5-4
d_gene: .
j_gene: TRBJ2-3
CDR3nt: TGTGCCAGCAGCTTGTTCCGAGATACGCAGTATTTT
CDR3aa: CASSLFRDTQYF

abundance: .
len: 14
v_gene: TRBV19
d_gene: .
j_gene: TRBJ1-2
CDR3nt: TGTGCCAGTAGCCTTCTATCCCCGATCTATGGCTACACCTTC
CDR3aa: CASSLLSPIYGYTF

abundance: .
len: 15
v_gene: TRBV27
d_gene: TRBD1
j_gene: TRBJ1-5
CDR3nt: TGTGCCAGCAGTTTCACAGGGGCGCCCAATCAGCCCCAGCATTTT
CDR3aa: CASSFTGAPNQPQHF

abundance: .
len: 13
v_gene: TRBV7-6
d_gene: .
j_gene: TRBJ2-2
CDR3nt: TGTGCCAGCAGGGGACCCAACACCGGGGAGCTGTTTTTT
CDR3aa: CASRGPNTGELFF

abundance: once
len: 14
v_gene: TRBV5-1
d_gene: .
j_gene: TRBJ2-3
CDR3nt: TGCGCCAGCAGCTTGGGGCCAGGACCAGATACGCAGTATTTT
CDR3aa: CASSLGPGPDTQYF

abundance: .
len: 14
v_gene: TRBV7-9
d_gene: .
j_gene: TRBJ1-1
CDR3nt: TGTGCCAGCAGACCGCAGGGTATGTTCACTGAAGCTTTCTTT
CDR3aa: CASRPQGMFTEAFF

abundance: few
len: 15
v_gene: TRBV10-2
d_gene: TRBD2
j_gene: TRBJ2-1
CDR3nt: TGCGCCAGCAGCGGGAGCGGGGGGGTAACTGATGAGCAGTTCTTC
CDR3aa: CASSGSGGVTDEQFF

abundance: .
len: 13
v_gene: TRBV7-8
d_gene: .
j_gene: TRBJ2-7
CDR3nt: TGTGCCAGCATGCCCTGGCGGTCCTACGAGCAGTACTTC
CDR3aa: CASMPWRSYEQYF